This note documents a single T cell receptor beta chain sequence. Its cognate antigen has yet to be identified. No base quality values were provided; no much bigger clone lies one nucleotide off. The CDR3 sequence holds 17 residues, the cysteine and phenylalanine included. The CDR3 DNA has 51 bases and is translated from base 1. The junction shows trimming of 2 bases on V and 5 bases on J, and the gene matches do not reach 8 bases of it. Taken from the germline V gene, the CDR1 and CDR2 loops are MNHEY and SVGEGT. Whole blood was collected in K2EDTA tubes by collaborating institutions according to the institutions' own protocols. Collaborator samples were shipped for TCRbeta analysis as frozen whole blood, isolated PBMCs, or DNA extracted from either sample type. The immunoSEQ Assay, a bias-controlled multiplex PCR, was used to amplify TCRbeta CDR3 regions from genomic DNA. The authors processed their data as follows. The number of nucleated cells in each sample was estimated from the amplification of reference gene primers within the assay. To quantify the absolute abundance of each unique TCRbeta CDR3 rearrangement, sequence reads were collapsed and filtered. Productive Simpson clonality was computed per sample as the square root of Simpson's diversity index over productive rearrangements. TCRdb limited this immuneACCESS table to in-frame rearrangements with V and J called. A share of clones is missing; checked studies link under half to unresolved V genes, and the rest is unexplained. The DNA was the basis for D and trimming; V, J and clone size are from that table. This sample gives some 200,000 clones in total; approximately 89% of them show up just once. Jointly, the top ten make up 2.5% of the sample.

The data were obtained in a study of blood T cell repertoires in COVID-19 (dated by TCRdb to the early 2020s). For the study in its entirety: Collaborator samples came from the United States, Italy and Spain and covered acute and convalescent phases of COVID-19. Nearly every sample came with metadata listing a de-identified subject ID, COVID-19 status, age in years and sex. The repertoires were released in a freely available public database meant as a resource for research on the immune response to SARS-CoV-2. Samples were obtained from the ongoing ImmuneRACE study (first 160 participants) and from about 1,300 subjects provided by 6 global collaborators. Deeply sampled blood TCRbeta repertoires from subjects exposed to, actively infected with, or recovered from COVID-19 were included in the dataset. Where available, HLA class I and class II types were taken from metadata supplied by the sample provider and were not determined by assay-based typing. The prospective study material was composed of cDNA or gDNA derived from T cells, B-cell-depleted T cells, or PBMCs. The paper's findings and limits, for the study overall: The quantity of clinical and demographic metadata differed by source and by participant and was supplied without curation.

The sequence came from a man in his forties with active or convalescent COVID-19. The material sequenced was peripheral blood. This sequence uses TRBV6-2 or TRBV6-3 and TRBJ2-3, with TRBD2 identical over 12 junction bases. CDR3 protein: CASSYLPSGGAVDTQYF. The DNA sequence is given as TGTGCCAGCAGTTACCTCCCTAGCGGGGGGGCTGTAGATACGCAGTATTTT.